The clone carrying this TCR beta chain was recorded a few times. This entry comes from a study of blood T cell repertoires in COVID-19. Overall study: Samples of COVID-19 (acute and convalescent) were obtained from the United States, Italy and Spain. Sample material is recorded as cDNA or gDNA derived from T cells, B-cell-depleted T cells, or PBMCs.

The V gene end was trimmed by 6 bases and the J gene end by 0 bases; junction bases not matched to a gene: 11. Germline CDR1 reads LNHDA; CDR2 reads SQIVND (reference sequence). The CDR3 extends over 17 amino acids. The method was immunoSEQ multiplex PCR; TCRdb's version includes in-frame clones alone and lacks a portion of them. This table has around 150,000 clones, roughly 90% appearing once. V gene TRBV19 combines with J gene TRBJ1-5; 7 positions match TRBD1. The TCR sequence derives from a man aged 50-60 years with active or convalescent COVID-19. Material: peripheral blood. CDR3 coding DNA: TGTGCCAGTAGGGGGACAGATGGATTTTATAGCAATCAGCCCCAGCATTTT. This encodes CASRGTDGFYSNQPQHF.